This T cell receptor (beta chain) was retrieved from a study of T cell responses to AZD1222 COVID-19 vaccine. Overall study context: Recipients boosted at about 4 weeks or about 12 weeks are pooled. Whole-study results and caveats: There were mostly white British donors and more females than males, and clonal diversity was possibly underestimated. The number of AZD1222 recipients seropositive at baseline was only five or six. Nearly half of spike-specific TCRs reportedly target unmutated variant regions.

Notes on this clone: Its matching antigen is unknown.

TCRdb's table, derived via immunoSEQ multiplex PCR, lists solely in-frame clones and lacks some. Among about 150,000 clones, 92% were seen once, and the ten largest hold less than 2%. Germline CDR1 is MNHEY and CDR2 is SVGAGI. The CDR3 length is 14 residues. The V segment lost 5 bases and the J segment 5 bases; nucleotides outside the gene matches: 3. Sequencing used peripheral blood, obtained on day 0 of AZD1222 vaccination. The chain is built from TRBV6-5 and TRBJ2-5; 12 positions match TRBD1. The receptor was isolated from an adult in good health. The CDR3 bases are TGTGCCAGCAGTAGGGACAGGGGGCAGGAGACCCAGTACTTC. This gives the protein CASSRDRGQETQYF.